These T cell receptor beta chains were read from a single sample in a study of technical replicates of blood from a few donors. Sequencing used immunoSEQ multiplex PCR; TCRdb keeps in-frame clones, though not all of them. The table lists tens of thousands of clones, less than 95% of them singletons. The sequencing sample was made of T cells isolated from PBMCs. Receptors originate from a human donor in good health. The CDR3 runs from the conserved cysteine through the conserved F or W. A D gene is named only where the DNA matches it firmly. Where a row states a size, it is once, few, many or the class of an expanded clone; other rows omit it.

>-|TRBV6-1|TRBJ1-5|-
CASSGPEYSNQPQHF
TGTGCCAGCAGTGGTCCAGAATATAGCAATCAGCCCCAGCATTTT
>TRBD2|TRBV4-2|TRBJ2-3|-
CASSHEAGAGGADTQYF
TGTGCCAGCAGCCACGAGGCGGGGGCGGGAGGCGCAGATACGCAGTATTTT
>-|TRBV10-3|TRBJ2-7|-
CAISESSGRSYEQYF
TGTGCCATCAGTGAGTCGAGCGGGCGGTCCTACGAGCAGTACTTC
>-|TRBV2|TRBJ2-1|-
CASSTGTPLYNEQFF
TGTGCCAGCAGCACAGGGACCCCACTCTACAATGAGCAGTTCTTC
>-|TRBV13|TRBJ2-7|-
CASSADRFYEQYF
TGTGCCAGCAGCGCTGACAGGTTCTACGAGCAGTACTTC
>-|TRBV5-1|TRBJ1-2|-
CASSLGGEPYGYTF
TGCGCCAGCAGCTTGGGAGGAGAACCCTATGGCTACACCTTC
>-|TRBV4-1|TRBJ1-3|-
CASSQKSPGGNTIYF
TGCGCCAGCAGCCAGAAGTCACCCGGGGGAAACACCATATATTTT
>-|TRBV6-1|TRBJ1-5|once
CASSPGVFDQPQHF
TGTGCCAGCAGTCCCGGGGTTTTTGATCAGCCCCAGCATTTT
>-|TRBV4-1|TRBJ2-7|-
CASSQDLLANPTYEQYF
TGCGCCAGCAGCCAAGATTTACTCGCCAATCCGACCTACGAGCAGTACTTC
>-|TRBV10-1|TRBJ2-7|once
CASSESRDTNEQYF
TGCGCCAGCAGTGAGTCCCGGGACACCAACGAGCAGTACTTC
>-|TRBV7-9|TRBJ2-6|-
CASSLGRAGANVLTF
TGTGCCAGCAGCTTAGGGCGGGCTGGGGCCAACGTCCTGACTTTC
>-|TRBV6-1|TRBJ2-5|-
CASSEVGAMETQYF
TGTGCCAGCAGTGAAGTGGGAGCCATGGAGACCCAGTACTTC
>-|TRBV6-5|TRBJ1-4|-
CASSYRGEALELFF
TGTGCCAGCAGTTACCGGGGGGAAGCCCTGGAACTGTTTTTT
>-|TRBV2|TRBJ1-3|once
CASSEANWSSGNTIYF
TGTGCCAGCAGTGAAGCTAATTGGAGCTCTGGAAACACCATATATTTT
>TRBD1|TRBV11-2|TRBJ1-2|-
CASSQQGHGYTF
TGTGCCAGCAGCCAACAGGGGCATGGCTACACCTTC
>-|TRBV10-3|TRBJ1-1|-
CAISADSGTEAFF
TGTGCCATCAGTGCTGATAGCGGGACTGAAGCTTTCTTT
>-|TRBV2|TRBJ1-3|-
CASGRGGPGGFSGNTIYF
TGTGCCAGCGGTAGGGGGGGTCCCGGCGGGTTCTCTGGAAACACCATATATTTT
>TRBD2|TRBV7-8|TRBJ2-1|-
CASSPKAGYNEQFF
TGTGCCAGCAGCCCGAAAGCGGGGTACAATGAGCAGTTCTTC
>TRBD2|TRBV11-3|TRBJ2-5|-
CASSHLGLAGIVIETQYF
TGTGCCAGCAGCCACCTGGGACTAGCGGGGATTGTGATAGAGACCCAGTACTTC
>-|TRBV2|TRBJ2-5|-
CASSPFRETQYF
TGTGCCAGCAGCCCTTTTCGGGAGACCCAGTACTTC
>TRBD2|TRBV4-2|TRBJ2-2|-
CASSGGLVSGELFF
TGTGCCAGCAGCGGGGGACTAGTATCGGGGGAGCTGTTTTTT
>TRBD2|TRBV27|TRBJ2-5|-
CASSLSFLLAGGEETQYF
TGTGCCAGCAGTTTATCTTTCCTACTAGCGGGAGGCGAAGAGACCCAGTACTTC
>TRBD1|TRBV5-1|TRBJ1-1|-
CASSRDRATEAFF
TGCGCCAGCAGTAGGGACAGGGCTACTGAAGCTTTCTTT
>TRBD1|TRBV25-1|TRBJ1-2|-
CASSDMDRVYGYTF
TGTGCCAGCAGTGATATGGACAGGGTCTATGGCTACACCTTC
>TRBD1|TRBV10-3|TRBJ1-3|-
CAIRESTGGGNTIYF
TGTGCCATCAGGGAATCCACAGGGGGAGGAAACACCATATATTTT
>-|TRBV5-5|TRBJ1-4|-
CASRVGPLGGRATNEKLFF
TGTGCCAGCAGGGTTGGACCTTTAGGAGGGCGCGCAACTAATGAAAAACTGTTTTTT
>-|TRBV28|TRBJ2-1|-
CASNTYNEQFF
TGTGCCAGCAACACCTACAATGAGCAGTTCTTC
>-|TRBV15|TRBJ2-7|-
CATSRDGYEQYF
TGTGCCACCAGCAGAGACGGCTACGAGCAGTACTTC
>-|TRBV4-1|TRBJ1-4|-
CASSHQGSGEKLFF
TGCGCCAGCAGTCACCAGGGAAGTGGTGAAAAACTGTTTTTT
>-|TRBV5-1|TRBJ2-3|once
CASSLEYVGLTDTQYF
TGCGCCAGCAGCTTGGAGTATGTGGGACTCACAGATACGCAGTATTTT
>-|TRBV11-3|TRBJ1-3|-
CASSLLSGNTIYF
TGTGCCAGCAGCTTACTATCCGGAAACACCATATATTTT
>TRBD2|TRBV27|TRBJ2-7|once
CASRIAGDTYEQYF
TGTGCCAGCAGGATAGCGGGAGATACCTACGAGCAGTACTTC
>TRBD1|TRBV29-1|TRBJ1-1|-
CSVAGGGMNTEAFF
TGCAGCGTAGCAGGGGGTGGGATGAACACTGAAGCTTTCTTT
>-|TRBV5-1|TRBJ2-5|-
CASSLTGWAETQYF
TGCGCCAGCAGCTTAACAGGGTGGGCAGAGACCCAGTACTTC
>-|TRBV30|TRBJ2-7|-
CAWSVGVSYEQYF
TGTGCCTGGAGTGTAGGGGTCTCCTACGAGCAGTACTTC
>-|TRBV27|TRBJ2-3|-
CASTSTDTQYF
TGTGCCAGCACATCCACAGATACGCAGTATTTT
>-|TRBV10-3|TRBJ2-1|-
CAISVAGYNEQFF
TGTGCCATCAGTGTCGCGGGATACAATGAGCAGTTCTTC
>TRBD1|TRBV6-5|TRBJ1-1|-
CASSMGQLNTEAFF
TGTGCCAGCAGTATGGGACAGCTGAACACTGAAGCTTTCTTT
>TRBD2|TRBV9|TRBJ2-2|-
CASSVTSGGYSTGELFF
TGTGCCAGCAGCGTCACTAGCGGGGGGTATAGCACCGGGGAGCTGTTTTTT
>TRBD1|TRBV19|TRBJ1-5|-
CASTPDRGINQPQHF
TGTGCCAGTACTCCGGACAGGGGAATCAATCAGCCCCAGCATTTT
>TRBD1|TRBV6-5|TRBJ1-5|-
CASREQGAWNQPQHF
TGTGCCAGCAGGGAACAGGGGGCCTGGAATCAGCCCCAGCATTTT
>-|TRBV27|TRBJ1-2|-
CASSLAQGLGGYTF
TGTGCCAGCAGTTTGGCCCAGGGTTTGGGGGGCTACACCTTC
>-|TRBV5-1|TRBJ1-4|once
CASSLYSGVEKLFF
TGCGCCAGCAGCTTGTATTCTGGAGTTGAAAAACTGTTTTTT
>TRBD2|TRBV11-2|TRBJ2-5|-
CASSGGLAGDVRETQYF
TGTGCCAGCAGCGGGGGACTAGCGGGAGACGTACGAGAGACCCAGTACTTC
>TRBD2|TRBV2|TRBJ2-2|-
CASSDRALAGRFANTGELFF
TGTGCCAGCAGTGATAGGGCGCTAGCGGGCAGGTTCGCGAACACCGGGGAGCTGTTTTTT
>-|TRBV7-3|TRBJ1-6|-
CASSLDAGNSPLHF
TGTGCCAGCAGCTTGGATGCAGGAAATTCACCCCTCCACTTT
>-|TRBV10-1|TRBJ2-7|-
CASSESQRVDEQYF
TGCGCCAGCAGTGAGTCCCAGCGGGTTGACGAGCAGTACTTC
>-|TRBV7-3|TRBJ1-1|-
CATSGQADTEAFF
TGTGCCACCTCAGGGCAGGCGGACACTGAAGCTTTCTTT
>TRBD1|TRBV30|TRBJ1-5|-
CAWSRQGNQPQHF
TGTGCCTGGAGTAGACAGGGAAATCAGCCCCAGCATTTT
>-|TRBV5-4|TRBJ2-1|-
CASSRRLGGSYEQFF
TGTGCCAGCAGCCGCCGCCTCGGGGGTTCATATGAGCAGTTCTTC